The TCR beta chain under discussion was sequenced for a study of prognosis after radiotherapy for stage I lung cancer. Genomic DNA provided the template from which TCR beta CDR3 was amplified by two-round multiplex PCR. Primers (each specific to one TRBV or TRBJ gene) were used in first-round PCR. MiXCR, run by TCRdb on the multiplex PCR reads, gives a single entry per CDR3 protein. The sample lists more than 11,000 distinct CDR3 sequences, around half occurring once. The CDR3 loop spans 16 amino acids. Looked up from germline, CDR1 is MNHNS and CDR2 is SASEGT. V lost 7 bases, J lost 11 bases, and 19 bases stayed unmatched. This clonotype showed up just once.

Sequencing was performed on PBMCs, taken before or after stereotactic body radiation therapy (not recorded which). The V and J genes are TRBV6-1 and TRBJ2-4; TRBD1 matches at 8 bases. The source of this sequence is a donor aged 50 or older with non-small cell lung cancer. CDR3 residues: CASTATDRAFVRFQYF. CDR3 bases: TGTGCCAGCACCGCAACGGACAGGGCGTTTGTTAGATTTCAGTACTTC.